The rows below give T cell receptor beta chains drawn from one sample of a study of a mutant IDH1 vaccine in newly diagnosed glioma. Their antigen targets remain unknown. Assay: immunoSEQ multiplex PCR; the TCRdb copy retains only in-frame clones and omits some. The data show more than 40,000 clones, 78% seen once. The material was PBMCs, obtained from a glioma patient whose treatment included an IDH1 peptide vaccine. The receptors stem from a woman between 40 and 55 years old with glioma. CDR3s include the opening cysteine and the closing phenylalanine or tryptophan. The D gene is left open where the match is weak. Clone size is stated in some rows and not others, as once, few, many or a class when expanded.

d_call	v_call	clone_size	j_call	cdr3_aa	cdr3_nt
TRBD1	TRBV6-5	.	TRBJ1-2	CASSSGQGINYGYTF	TGTGCCAGCAGTTCGGGACAGGGAATTAACTATGGCTACACCTTC
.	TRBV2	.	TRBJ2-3	CASSEALQPSTDTQYF	TGTGCCAGCAGTGAAGCGCTACAGCCTAGCACAGATACGCAGTATTTT
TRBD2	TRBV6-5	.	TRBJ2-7	CASSLAGSSYYEQYF	TGTGCCAGCAGTTTAGCGGGGTCCTCCTACTACGAGCAGTACTTC
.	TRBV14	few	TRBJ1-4	CASRPGPKNEKLFF	TGTGCCAGCAGACCCGGGCCTAAAAATGAAAAACTGTTTTTT
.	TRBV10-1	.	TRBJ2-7	CASRPLGWSHEQYF	TGCGCCAGCAGACCGTTGGGTTGGAGTCACGAGCAGTACTTC
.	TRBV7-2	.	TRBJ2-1	CASSPPDNEQFF	TGTGCCAGCAGCCCCCCGGACAATGAGCAGTTCTTC
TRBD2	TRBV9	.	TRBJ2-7	CASSVTAGAHEQYF	TGTGCCAGCAGCGTCACAGCGGGGGCCCACGAGCAGTACTTC
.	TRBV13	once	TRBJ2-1	CASSPSLVTAYNEQFF	TGTGCCAGCAGCCCTTCCCTAGTTACCGCTTACAATGAGCAGTTCTTC
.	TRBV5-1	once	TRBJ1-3	CASSPLSAGGNTIYF	TGCGCCAGCAGCCCACTTTCGGCGGGTGGAAACACCATATATTTT
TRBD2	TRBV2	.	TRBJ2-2	CASKAGTTFTGELFF	TGTGCCAGCAAGGCTGGGACTACGTTCACCGGGGAGCTGTTTTTT
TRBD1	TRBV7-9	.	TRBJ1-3	CAMTGTGPGNTIYF	TGTGCCATGACCGGGACAGGCCCTGGAAACACCATATATTTT
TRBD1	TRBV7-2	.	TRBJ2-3	CASSRQGARTDTQYF	TGTGCCAGCAGCCGACAGGGGGCGAGGACAGATACGCAGTATTTT
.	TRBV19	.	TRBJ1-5	CASKTRNYGQPQHF	TGTGCCAGTAAAACTAGAAACTACGGGCAGCCCCAGCATTTT
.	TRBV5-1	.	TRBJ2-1	CASSSYPPGVSNNEQFF	TGCGCCAGCAGCTCCTACCCCCCCGGGGTCTCAAACAATGAGCAGTTCTTC
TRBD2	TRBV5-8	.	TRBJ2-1	CASSYSGTSGGNEQFF	TGTGCCAGCAGCTACTCCGGGACTAGCGGGGGGAATGAGCAGTTCTTC
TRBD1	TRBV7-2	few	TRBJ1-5	CASSPTGGNQPQHF	TGTGCCAGCAGTCCGACAGGGGGCAATCAGCCCCAGCATTTT
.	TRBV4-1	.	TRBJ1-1	CASSQVGTGAFF	TGCGCCAGCAGCCAAGTGGGTACGGGAGCTTTCTTT
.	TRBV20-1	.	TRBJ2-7	CSASPKVEQYF	TGCAGTGCATCCCCTAAGGTCGAGCAGTACTTC
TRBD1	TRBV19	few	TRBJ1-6	CASSSGQGYNSPLHF	TGTGCCAGTAGTTCGGGACAGGGGTATAATTCACCCCTCCACTTT
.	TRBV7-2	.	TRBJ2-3	CASSLRPLDTQYF	TGTGCCAGCAGCTTGAGACCCTTAGATACGCAGTATTTT
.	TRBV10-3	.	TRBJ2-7	CAIRGSYEQYF	TGTGCCATCCGAGGTTCCTACGAGCAGTACTTC
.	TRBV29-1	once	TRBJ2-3	CSVGSGTDTQYF	TGCAGCGTGGGGTCGGGTACAGATACGCAGTATTTT